This T cell receptor (beta chain) was observed in a study of T cell responses to AZD1222 COVID-19 vaccine. There are 14 residues in the CDR3. Germline CDR1 reads SGHRS; CDR2 reads YFSETQ. V dropped 2 bases and J dropped 6 bases, with 11 bases sitting between them. TCRdb's copy holds only in-frame clones and misses some; the assay was immunoSEQ multiplex PCR. The sample consists of 130,000 to 150,000 clones, 70% to 90% of them appearing once. This clone was detected only a few times. The chain carries TRBV5-1 and TRBJ1-4; a possible D gene is TRBD1 (6 bases). The receptor comes from an adult in good health. This specimen was peripheral blood, taken on day 0 of AZD1222 vaccination. CDR3 nucleotides: TGCGCCAGCAGCTTAGCGGGGGCGGATGAAAAACTGTTTTTT. The encoded protein is CASSLAGADEKLFF.